The 8 T cell receptor beta chains listed next were all sequenced from one sample in a study of PD-L1 blockade in urothelial cancer. Data came from immunoSEQ multiplex PCR; TCRdb stores just in-frame clones and leaves some out. The sample lists 30,000 to 40,000 clones, approximately 90% occurring once. This sample's time point: pretreatment peripheral blood. The specimen comprised PBMCs, sampled around atezolizumab (anti-PD-L1) treatment. The receptor set was obtained from a woman aged 60 to 75 with urothelial cancer.

This chain links TRBV7-9 with TRBJ2-1; 12 bases match TRBD2. Looked up from germline, CDR1 is SEHNR and CDR2 is FQNEAQ (reference sequence). The V and J ends lost 1 base and 9 bases, in that order; junction bases with no gene match: 16. This CDR3 comprises 19 residues. The CDR3 sequence is CASSLDTKGLAGPGGEQFF. For the CDR3, the DNA is TGTGCCAGCAGCTTAGACACTAAAGGACTAGCGGGACCCGGGGGTGAGCAGTTCTTC.

The rearrangement uses TRBV7-9 and TRBJ1-1; 7 bases fit TRBD1. This CDR3 comprises 12 residues. Germline values: CDR1 SEHNR, CDR2 FQNEAQ (reference sequence). V dropped 2 bases and J dropped 10; count of bases not matched to a gene: 4. This CDR3 reads CASSLQDRIAFF. The CDR3 DNA is TGTGCCAGCAGCTTACAGGACAGGATAGCTTTCTTT.

The gene calls are TRBV5-1 and TRBJ1-1, with 8 nucleotides matching TRBD1. This CDR3 region has 14 residues. From germline, CDR1 is SGHRS and CDR2 YFSETQ. The ends lost 3 bases at V and 6 bases at J; junction bases unmatched: 7. The CDR3 DNA sequence: TGCGCCAGCAGCTCGAGAGACAGGGGCTCTGAAGCTTTCTTT. It is translated as CASSSRDRGSEAFF.

The chain is built from TRBV15 and TRBJ2-1, with TRBD2 matching over 7 bases. This CDR3 is 15 amino acids long. V shed 1 base and J 10 bases; nucleotides not matched to a gene: 10. Germline V gene sequence: CDR1 LNHNV, CDR2 YYDKDF (reference sequence). The CDR3 protein is CATSRVGTKKREQFF. CDR3 DNA sequence: TGTGCCACCAGCAGAGTAGGGACTAAGAAAAGGGAGCAGTTCTTC.

The V gene is TRBV7-2, the J gene TRBJ2-3; no reliable D call. Trimming removed 1 base at V and 6 bases at J, with 14 bases between. Germline CDR1 is SGHTA and CDR2 is FQGNSA. This CDR3 has 15 amino acids. The DNA of the CDR3 is TGTGCCAGCAGCTTAGGTGACAAACCTGGGGATACGCAGTATTTT. Protein: CASSLGDKPGDTQYF.

The V gene is TRBV5-4, the J gene TRBJ1-2, with 7 bases matching TRBD1. Trimming took 4 bases from V and 4 from J; bases not matched to a gene: 4. In germline, CDR1 is SGHNT, CDR2 YYREEE (reference sequence). CDR3 length: 13 residues. The CDR3 spells CASSIRQGYGYTF. The CDR3 nucleotides read TGTGCCAGCAGCATAAGACAGGGCTATGGCTACACCTTC.

The rearrangement uses TRBV10-2 and TRBJ2-5, with TRBD2 as a possible D gene (6 bases). This CDR3 region has 12 residues. V lost 6 bases and J lost 5, with 10 bases in between. The germline CDR1 and CDR2 sequences are WSHSY and SAAADI. The CDR3: CASRGGWETQYF. In DNA form, the CDR3 reads TGCGCCAGCAGGGGGGGTTGGGAGACCCAGTACTTC.

The rearrangement uses TRBV27 and TRBJ2-5; 7 bases are a match to TRBD2. This CDR3 has 14 residues. Unmatched junction bases numbered 8, after V lost 5 bases and J lost 5 bases. Germline CDR1 is MNHEY and CDR2 is SMNVEV (reference sequence). The CDR3 nucleotides are TGTGCCAGCAGTGTCGGACTAGTCCGGGAGACCCAGTACTTC. The encoded protein is CASSVGLVRETQYF.